This TCR beta chain was recovered during a study of human T cells and chemical hapten exposure. Whole-study findings and limits: Given that the donors had alopecia, their immune response may differ from that seen in healthy people.

Time point reported: pre-sensitization, week 0. As for treatment: therapeutic diphenylcyclopropenone sensitization with weekly scalp DPC. At every patch-test visit, blood was drawn before the patch test was applied. Trimming pared 2 bases from V and 6 bases from J, leaving 10 bases between. CDR3 length: 14 amino acids. Germline CDR1 and CDR2: MNHEY and SMNVEV (reference sequence). What the library attached to individual cDNA molecules were unique molecular identifiers. One entry per CDR3 protein results from TCRdb running MiXCR on the RACE reads. The sample carries fewer than 50,000 distinct CDR3 sequences, around 7.6% recorded once. A few counts support this clonotype. Its antigen is not identified.

Here the sequenced sample was whole blood, taken in connection with sensitization to the hapten diphenylcyclopropenone (DPC). The chain recombines TRBV27 with TRBJ2-2, with unresolved D. The TCR originated in a woman in her forties or fifties with alopecia areata. Some clones in this sample may be carry-over from other donors' samples. The CDR3 bases are TGTGCCAGCAGTTTACTCTCGGTTCCCGGGGAGCTGTTTTTT. Amino acids: CASSLLSVPGELFF.